Sequencing of this T cell receptor (beta chain) was carried out in a study of cytomegalovirus exposure and HLA in healthy donors. On this clone itself: Its antigen remains unknown.

The PCR used 60 Vbeta and 13 Jbeta primers. TCRdb keeps only in-frame clones here, not all; method: immunoSEQ multiplex PCR. Of around 75,000 clones listed, 78% are singletons. Study-level results: Excluded: some indistinguishable V segments such as TRBV6-2 and TRBV6-3.

The CDR3 runs 14 residues. Per germline, CDR1 KGHSH and CDR2 LQKENI. V was shortened by 4 bases and J by 8 bases, with 14 bases between the two germline ends. This chain uses TRBV18 with TRBJ1-4; D ambiguous. The sample taken for sequencing was PBMCs. This sequence was found in a man aged 35 to 55 in good health and CMV-seronegative. Here the CDR3 reads CASSLGSGREKLFF. The CDR3 region has the DNA TGTGCCAGCTCACTCGGGTCCGGTCGGGAAAAACTGTTTTTT.